The 30 T cell receptor beta chains below all came from one sample that was sequenced in a study of shared clonotypes between healthy human individuals. Assay: immunoSEQ multiplex PCR; the TCRdb copy retains only in-frame clones and omits some. The sample has 490,000 or so clones, about 79% seen once; the top ten hold 10% to 15%. The sequenced sample consisted of PBMCs. The source is a woman between 40 and 55 years old in good health. Some clones in this sample may be carry-over from other donors' samples.

A remark on this clone: Different DNA sequences within this sample yield the same CDR3. The chain joins TRBV27 to TRBJ1-5; TRBD1 is a possible D gene (6 bases). The V gene lost 10 bases and the J gene lost 6 bases, with 13 bases spanning the gap. Germline-derived CDR1 and CDR2 are MNHEY and SMNVEV (reference sequence). The CDR3 has 12 amino acids. The CDR3 DNA sequence: TGTGCCACCAAGGGGGTAGGTCAGCCCCAGCATTTT. Its protein is CATKGVGQPQHF.

As concerns this clone: A single base separates this from a much larger clone, so it may be a read error. CDR3 residues: CASSFGSYEQYF. CDR3 coding DNA: TGTGCCAGCAGCTTCGGGAGTTACGAGCAGTACTTC. The J gene is TRBJ2-7, the V gene TRBV7-3, with TRBD2 as a possible D gene (6 bases). Germline CDR1 and CDR2: SGHTA and FQGTGA. Between the trimmed V and J ends, which lost 3 bases and 4 bases, there was a span of 7 bases. CDR3 length equals 12 residues.

V is TRBV5-5 and J is TRBJ1-1; TRBD1 matches 8 bases. The V and J ends lost 2 bases and 3 bases, in that order; junction bases with no gene match: 3. The CDR3 loop spans 14 amino acids. The germline V gene encodes CDR1 SGHKS and CDR2 YYEKEE (reference sequence). The CDR3 region is CASSFTGGDTEAFF. The DNA of the CDR3 is TGTGCCAGCAGCTTTACAGGGGGGGACACTGAAGCTTTCTTT. Based on the CDR3 plus reference TRBV5-5 and TRBJ1-1, the full variable domain is DAGVTQSPTHLIKTRGQQVTLRCSPISGHKSVSWYQQVLGQGPQFIFQYYEKEERGRGNFPDRFSARQFPNYSSELNVNALLLGDSALYLCASSFTGGDTEAFFGQGTRLTVV.

The V and J genes are TRBV11-2 and TRBJ2-7; D possibly matches TRBD1 or TRBD2 (5 bases each). CDR1 is SGHAT and CDR2 is FQNNGV in the germline V gene. CDR3 length equals 17 residues. Trimming pared 5 bases from V and 1 base from J, leaving 21 bases between. The CDR3 DNA follows: TGTGCCAGCAGCAACCCCGGGACCAACCTAGGGTCCTACGAGCAGTACTTC. Protein sequence: CASSNPGTNLGSYEQYF. The full variable domain, in which reference TRBV11-2 and TRBJ2-7 provide the parts outside the CDR3, is EAGVAQSPRYKIIEKRQSVAFWCNPISGHATLYWYQQILGQGPKLLIQFQNNGVVDDSQLPKDRFSAERLKGVDSTLKIQPAKLEDSAVYLCASSNPGTNLGSYEQYFGPGTRLTVT.

The J gene is TRBJ1-1, the V gene TRBV28; D is unresolved. The CDR3 runs to 14 residues. Looked up from germline, CDR1 is MDHEN and CDR2 is SYDVKM. Trimming shortened V by 2 bases and J by 5 bases, and 12 bases separated the two germline ends. The CDR3 reads CASSLRAVETEAFF. The CDR3 DNA reads TGTGCCAGCAGTTTAAGGGCCGTGGAGACTGAAGCTTTCTTT. The complete variable domain, with remaining parts taken from reference TRBV28 and TRBJ1-1, reads DVKVTQSSRYLVKRTGEKVFLECVQDMDHENMFWYRQDPGLGLRLIYFSYDVKMKEKGDIPEGYSVSREKKERFSLILESASTNQTSMYLCASSLRAVETEAFFGQGTRLTVV.

This chain connects TRBV6-1 to TRBJ2-7; TRBD2 matches at 9 bases. The germline V gene encodes CDR1 MNHNS and CDR2 SASEGT. Germline trimming cut 8 bases from V and 4 bases from J; bases unmatched to any gene: 12. This CDR3 is 15 amino acids long. Written as DNA, the CDR3 is TGTGCCAGCGCGACTAGCGGAAGCTTGTCTTACGAGCAGTACTTC. As protein: CASATSGSLSYEQYF.

The chain recombines TRBV21-1 with TRBJ2-7; TRBD2 reflects the table's D call only, with no check against the DNA. TRBV21-1 is flagged as a pseudogene. This CDR3 has 18 residues. CDR3 in amino acids: CASTITKSPSSPLYEQYF. The CDR3 DNA reads as TGTGCCAGCACCATTACCAAGAGTCCAAGTTCCCCACTCTACGAGCAGTACTTC.

V usage is TRBV27 and J usage is TRBJ2-5; the D call may be TRBD1 or TRBD2 (6 bases each). The CDR3 has 15 amino acids. Germline V lookup: CDR1 MNHEY, CDR2 SMNVEV (reference sequence). V gave up 0 bases and J gave up 5 bases, with 13 bases separating them. As DNA, the CDR3 is TGTGCCAGCAGTTTATCTGGGGGGCGAGGGGAGACCCAGTACTTC. Translated: CASSLSGGRGETQYF.

The chain uses TRBV5-1 and TRBJ2-3; either TRBD1 or TRBD2 may fit D (6 bases each). V lost 4 bases and J lost 0, with 15 bases in between. The CDR3 runs to 16 residues. Per germline, CDR1 SGHRS and CDR2 YFSETQ. The chain's CDR3 is CASSPGDTHSTDTQYF. In DNA form, the CDR3 reads TGCGCCAGCAGCCCGGGGGACACTCATAGCACAGATACGCAGTATTTT.

J is TRBJ1-4 and V is TRBV28; 9 positions match TRBD1. With 8 bases clipped from V and 4 bases from J, the junction kept 8 bases outside the gene matches. The CDR3 extends over 15 amino acids. Germline CDR1 MDHEN, CDR2 SYDVKM. In DNA, the CDR3 is TGTGCCAGCGGGGGACAGGGCCTTTATAATGAAAAACTGTTTTTT. Translated, it gives CASGGQGLYNEKLFF.

A single count supports this clone. This rearrangement joins TRBV7-8 to TRBJ1-2; 8 bases are a match to TRBD1. Germline lookup yields CDR1 SGHVS and CDR2 FQNEAQ. The CDR3 covers 16 residues. The ends lost 2 bases at V and 8 bases at J; junction bases unmatched: 13. CDR3: CASSLTYNPGTGGYTF. The CDR3 bases are TGTGCCAGCAGCTTAACTTACAACCCCGGGACAGGCGGCTACACCTTC.

J is TRBJ1-1 and V is TRBV4-3; D not certain. Germline CDR1 is LGHNA and CDR2 is YSLEER. With 1 base removed from V and 1 base from J, the gap between germline ends came to 10 bases. CDR3 size: 15 residues. CDR3 bases: TGCGCCAGCAGCCAAGTCGGTGGATCGAACACTGAAGCTTTCTTT. This gives the protein CASSQVGGSNTEAFF.

In its sample, this clone was seen once. This chain connects TRBV7-2 to TRBJ2-5; D remains unclear. The assigned J gene may be wrong: the sequence end matches TRBJ2-7 better. The CDR3 length is 14 residues. Germline CDR1 SGHTA, CDR2 FQGNSA. The CDR3 is CASTAPAKIYEQYF. The CDR3 nucleotides read TGTGCCAGCACCGCCCCCGCGAAAATTTACGAGCAGTACTTC.

This clone was observed many times. The chain couples TRBV7-9 to TRBJ1-1, with TRBD1 matching over 8 bases. The trim removed 2 bases at V and 3 bases at J, leaving 11 bases unmatched. The CDR3 runs to 17 residues. Germline values: CDR1 SEHNR, CDR2 FQNEAQ (reference sequence). CDR3 DNA: TGTGCCAGCAGCTTAACCGGACAGGGAGTTTTGTACACTGAAGCTTTCTTT. Its protein product is CASSLTGQGVLYTEAFF. Full variable domain (remainder filled in from reference TRBV7-9 and TRBJ1-1): DTGVSQNPRHKITKRGQNVTFRCDPISEHNRLYWYRQTLGQGPEFLTYFQNEAQLEKSRLLSDRFSAERPKGSFSTLEIQRTEQGDSAMYLCASSLTGQGVLYTEAFFGQGTRLTVV.

CDR3 in DNA: TGTGCCAGCCTAGACAGGGGGAGATTTGGCTACACCTTC. It encodes CASLDRGRFGYTF. This chain joins TRBV28 and TRBJ1-2; 9 nucleotides align to TRBD1. This CDR3 contains 13 residues. The germline V gene has CDR1 MDHEN and CDR2 SYDVKM. Germline trimming cut 8 bases from V and 7 bases from J; bases unmatched to any gene: 8.

V usage is TRBV28 and J usage is TRBJ2-1, with D unresolved. V lost 7 bases and J 0 bases, leaving 10 bases between the germline ends. CDR1 MDHEN and CDR2 SYDVKM come from the germline V gene. The CDR3 consists of 14 residues. CDR3 DNA sequence: TGTGCCAGCAATAAACCGAGCTCCTACAATGAGCAGTTCTTC. Encoded protein: CASNKPSSYNEQFF.

This clone was seen more than once but under ten times. The chain employs TRBV28 and TRBJ2-1, with D possibly called TRBD1 or TRBD2 (5 bases each). Trimming took off 6 bases at V and 7 bases at J, with 16 bases between the two ends. The CDR3 runs to 14 residues. Germline CDR1 and CDR2: MDHEN and SYDVKM. In nucleotides, the CDR3 is TGTGCCAGCAGCTCCCCGGGACGCGGGAATGAGCAGTTCTTC. As protein: CASSSPGRGNEQFF.

This chain connects TRBV5-1 to TRBJ2-7, with 7 nucleotides matching TRBD2. V shed 0 bases, J shed 5 bases, and the junction held 11 bases outside the gene matches. The germline gives CDR1 SGHRS, CDR2 YFSETQ. The CDR3 loop spans 16 amino acids. CDR3 sequence (DNA): TGCGCCAGCAGCTTGGGCCCGACGGGGGGAGGGAACGAGCAGTACTTC. Translated: CASSLGPTGGGNEQYF.

The chain has TRBV13 and TRBJ2-1; 8 bases fit TRBD1. The CDR3 runs 15 residues. V lost 5 bases to trimming and J lost 2 bases; unmatched junction nucleotides: 5. Germline lookup yields CDR1 PRHDT and CDR2 FYEKMQ (reference sequence). DNA for the CDR3: TGTGCCAGCAGCGCCCGGGACAGGACCTACAATGAGCAGTTCTTC. It is translated as CASSARDRTYNEQFF.

This sequence joins TRBV28 and TRBJ2-1; D unclear. V lost 3 bases and J 0 bases, leaving 12 bases between the germline ends. This CDR3 contains 16 residues. Looked up from germline, CDR1 is MDHEN and CDR2 is SYDVKM. The CDR3 loop is CASSFSNIPSYNEQFF. In DNA form, the CDR3 reads TGTGCCAGCAGTTTTTCTAATATCCCCTCCTACAATGAGCAGTTCTTC.

A remark on this clone: The germline gene is not matched at one end of the junction; a read error may be the cause. The chain carries TRBV29-1 and TRBJ1-4; TRBD1 might be the D (6 bases). CDR1 and CDR2 (germline): SQVTM, ANQGSEA. The CDR3 runs to 14 residues. The chain's CDR3 is CSVEAVGGVEELLF. The CDR3 coding sequence is TGCAGCGTTGAAGCGGTGGGGGGCGTTGAAGAACTGCTTTTT.

This sequence joins TRBV11-2 and TRBJ2-1; D is ambiguous. Germline CDR1 reads SGHAT; CDR2 reads FQNNGV. V was pared by 4 bases and J by 7 bases, with 14 bases between. There are 14 residues in the CDR3. Here the CDR3 reads CASSSSRVTNEQFF. CDR3 DNA: TGTGCCAGCAGCTCTTCCCGGGTCACTAATGAGCAGTTCTTC.

Ten or more counts support this clone. This chain joins TRBV27 and TRBJ2-7; D is uncertain. Germline loops: CDR1 MNHEY, CDR2 SMNVEV (reference sequence). The CDR3 is 15 residues long. The V end lost 6 bases, the J end lost 4 bases, and 19 bases lay between the germline ends. This chain's CDR3 is CASSPFSPLRYEQYF. The CDR3 DNA reads as TGTGCCAGCAGCCCCTTTAGTCCCCTTCGTTACGAGCAGTACTTC.

This sequence joins TRBV9 and TRBJ2-1; the D is unclear. V was pared by 0 bases and J by 6 bases, with 10 bases between. This CDR3 comprises 14 residues. Germline V gene sequence: CDR1 SGDLS, CDR2 YYNGEE. The CDR3 DNA sequence: TGTGCCAGCAGCGTAGGACTGTACGCCAATGAGCAGTTCTTC. Protein sequence: CASSVGLYANEQFF.

J is TRBJ2-7 and V is TRBV29-1, with 8 bases lining up with TRBD2. V was pared by 5 bases and J by 6 bases, with 6 bases of the junction left unmatched. This CDR3 contains 12 residues. Germline-derived CDR1 and CDR2 are SQVTM and ANQGSEA. DNA for the CDR3: TGCAGCGTTCGGCTAGCGGGCTGCGAGCAGTACTTC. Translation gives CSVRLAGCEQYF.

The chain recombines TRBV11-2 with TRBJ2-1; 7 bases agree with TRBD1. Germline V gene sequence: CDR1 SGHAT, CDR2 FQNNGV. CDR3 size: 16 residues. The V gene end was trimmed by 5 bases and the J gene end by 0 bases; junction bases not matched to a gene: 7. CDR3 residues: CASSALRGSSYNEQFF. The CDR3 DNA sequence: TGTGCCAGCAGCGCCCTCAGGGGGAGCTCCTACAATGAGCAGTTCTTC.

DNA for the CDR3: TGTGCCAGCTCGTCGACTAGCACCCCCTACGAGCAGTACTTC. It encodes CASSSTSTPYEQYF. J is TRBJ2-7 and V is TRBV18, with 7 bases fitting TRBD2. Germline V CDR1 and CDR2: KGHSH, LQKENI. J gave up 2 bases and V 6 bases, and 7 bases lay outside the gene matches. The CDR3 length is 14 residues.

J is TRBJ2-1 and V is TRBV5-1; D gene ambiguous. Germline V CDR1 and CDR2: SGHRS, YFSETQ. V lost 0 bases, J lost 0 bases, and 10 bases lay in between. CDR3 length equals 16 residues. CDR3 protein: CASSLAPQSSYNEQFF. CDR3 coding DNA: TGCGCCAGCAGCTTGGCTCCGCAATCCTCCTACAATGAGCAGTTCTTC.

V and J are TRBV7-9 and TRBJ2-3; possibly TRBD2 for D (7 bases). The CDR3 sequence is 15 residues long. V shed 5 bases and J shed 3 bases, with 15 bases lying between them. The germline V gene has CDR1 SEHNR and CDR2 FQNEAQ (reference sequence). In DNA, the CDR3 is TGTGCCAGCAGCCCAAAGGGGGGGCGGACAGATACGCAGTATTTT. Translation: CASSPKGGRTDTQYF.

Here the CDR3 reads CASSEPGQGAVGYTF. The CDR3 region has the DNA TGTGCCAGCAGCGAACCGGGACAGGGGGCGGTTGGCTACACCTTC. The chain joins TRBV6-6 to TRBJ1-2, with 12 bases identical to TRBD1. Germline V gene data show CDR1 as MNHNY and CDR2 as SVGAGI (reference sequence). Trimming cost V 6 bases and J 7 bases; bases outside gene matches: 9. This CDR3 comprises 15 residues.